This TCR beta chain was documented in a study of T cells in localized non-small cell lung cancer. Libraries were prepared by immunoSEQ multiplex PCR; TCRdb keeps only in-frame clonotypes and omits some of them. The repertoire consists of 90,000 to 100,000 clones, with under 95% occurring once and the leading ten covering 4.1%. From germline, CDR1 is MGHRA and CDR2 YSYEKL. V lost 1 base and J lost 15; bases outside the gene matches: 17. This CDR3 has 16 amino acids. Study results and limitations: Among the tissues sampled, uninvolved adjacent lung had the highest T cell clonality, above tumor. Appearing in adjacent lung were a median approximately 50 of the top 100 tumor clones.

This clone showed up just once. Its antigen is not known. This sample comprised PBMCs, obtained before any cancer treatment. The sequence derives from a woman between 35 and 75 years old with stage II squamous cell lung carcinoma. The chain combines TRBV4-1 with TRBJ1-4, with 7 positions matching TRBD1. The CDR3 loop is CASSQVPGTVMKMVFF. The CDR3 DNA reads TGCGCCAGCAGCCAAGTCCCCGGGACAGTAATGAAAATGGTGTTTTTT.